Shown below are 2 T cell receptor beta chains from a single sample sequenced in a study of T cells in Graves' hyperthyroidism and ophthalmopathy. RNA transcripts provided the source from which TCR beta CDR3 regions were amplified. Initially, a first-round RT-PCR of the TCR CDR3 employed the HTBI primer set. TCRdb re-called the multiplex PCR reads with MiXCR, one entry per CDR3 protein. The repertoire holds approximately 490,000 distinct CDR3 sequences, with under 25% as singletons. The sequenced material came from blood. The receptors stem from a woman in her 70s with Graves' ophthalmopathy.

This chain connects TRBV9 to TRBJ1-4; TRBD1 aligns across 8 bases. V dropped 4 bases and J dropped 4; count of bases not matched to a gene: 6. Germline assignment: CDR1 SGDLS and CDR2 YYNGEE. The length of the CDR3 is 15 residues. The CDR3 protein is CASSPRGQVNEKLFF. CDR3 coding DNA: TGTGCCAGCAGCCCCAGGGGACAGGTTAATGAAAAACTGTTTTTT.

The chain couples TRBV11-2 to TRBJ1-2, with 7 positions matching TRBD1. This CDR3 contains 17 residues. Germline V gene data show CDR1 as SGHAT and CDR2 as FQNNGV. Germline trimming cut 4 bases from V and 2 bases from J; bases unmatched to any gene: 13. CDR3 loop: CASSWRRGGAGNYGYTF. As DNA, the CDR3 is TGTGCCAGCAGCTGGAGACGAGGGGGCGCGGGGAACTATGGCTACACCTTC.